A single TCR beta chain is shown here with its context. The clone's antigen remains unknown. No much larger clone is present one base from it, and per-base qualities are unavailable. The Qiagen DNeasy kit was used to extract genomic DNA both from unsorted PBMCs and from the negatively selected CD4+ and CD8+ fractions. Using primers that anneal to V and J segments, immunoSEQ multiplex PCR amplified the TCR beta CDR3 regions. A synthetic immune receptor repertoire was used to minimize amplification bias, and any remaining bias was removed computationally after sequencing. On the authors' methods: Repertoire diversity was quantified as the Shannon entropy index using custom Python scripts. Unsorted, CD4+ and CD8+ repertoires were examined separately, except in combined analyses, for which CD4+ and CD8+ sequences were merged in silico. TCRdb mirrors the immuneACCESS table, restricted to in-frame sequences. Some clones are absent from its copies; in checked studies, under half trace to an unresolved V gene, and the reason for the others is unknown. Clone size and V and J calls were adopted from that table, with D and trimming inferred from the DNA. The sample includes approximately 35,000 clones, with around 89% observed a single time. Clones ranked in the top ten supply approximately 0.22% of the sample.

The label giving this sample's time point can be read as: newly diagnosed, previously untreated cHL patient sample. CD4+ T cells were purified from thawed PBMCs by magnetic negative selection with a Miltenyi CD4+ T cell isolation kit. PBMCs from patients with newly diagnosed, previously untreated classical Hodgkin lymphoma were sequenced as a comparison group for the relapsed/refractory trial patients. After peripheral blood was drawn into 8 mL Vacutainer Cell Preparation Tubes, PBMCs were isolated by centrifugation and then cryopreserved. Purified CD4+ and CD8+ fractions were prepared only for cases with an additional available PBMC sample. Magnetically labelled cells were depleted on LS columns in a quadroMACS separator, and the flow-through was collected as the purified fraction. The data derive from a study of PD-1 blockade in classical Hodgkin lymphoma (TCRdb year 2020). Broadly, across the study: The study used CyTOF and TCR beta sequencing to define a peripheral blood immune signature of response to PD-1 blockade in classical Hodgkin lymphoma.

The CDR3 covers 15 residues, taking in both the cysteine and the phenylalanine. Here the CDR3 DNA is all that survives: 45 bases in frame from base 1. The V and J ends are trimmed by 5 bases and 2 bases, leaving 16 bases between them. CDR1 and CDR2, looked up from the germline V gene, are SGHAT and FQNNGV. The investigation overall reported the following: The study covered only a single clinical trial cohort, and the causes of the repertoire differences, possibly disease activity or prior therapy, were still not defined. Baseline TCR diversity was reported as lower in newly diagnosed patients than in healthy donors, and lower still in relapsed/refractory patients.

The clonotype originates from a human donor with classical Hodgkin lymphoma. What was sequenced was CD4+ T cells from blood. The chain is assembled from TRBV11-2 and TRBJ2-7; a confident D gene designation cannot be given. CDR3 sequence: CASSQGPGRTYEQYF. Read as DNA, the sequence is TGTGCCAGCAGCCAAGGCCCCGGCCGCACCTACGAGCAGTACTTC.